These 10 T cell receptor beta chains share one sample of origin, sequenced in a study of T cell changes during pregnancy in multiple sclerosis. Repertoires were generated with immunoSEQ multiplex PCR, while TCRdb's copy carries only in-frame clones and drops some. Among 85,000 to 95,000 clones listed, 75% to 95% were seen once. The source was peripheral blood, collected after pregnancy. These receptors all stem from a female donor in good health, enrolled as a control in a pregnancy study.

This clone has only one observation. The V gene is TRBV7-9, the J gene TRBJ1-1; D is possibly TRBD1 (5 bases). The germline gives CDR1 SEHNR, CDR2 FQNEAQ (reference sequence). The CDR3 length is 13 residues. V was clipped by 4 bases and J by 0 bases, with 6 bases between them. The CDR3 is CASSWGMNTEAFF. CDR3 in DNA: TGTGCCAGCAGCTGGGGCATGAACACTGAAGCTTTCTTT. Complete variable domain (other parts from reference TRBV7-9 and TRBJ1-1): DTGVSQNPRHKITKRGQNVTFRCDPISEHNRLYWYRQTLGQGPEFLTYFQNEAQLEKSRLLSDRFSAERPKGSFSTLEIQRTEQGDSAMYLCASSWGMNTEAFFGQGTRLTVV.

This chain uses TRBV7-2 with TRBJ1-2; D remains unclear. CDR1 is SGHTA, CDR2 FQGNSA, per germline. V was clipped by 0 bases and J by 3 bases, with 5 bases between them. The CDR3 covers 13 residues. CDR3 DNA sequence: TGTGCCAGCAGCTTAGCGGCCGACTATGGCTACACCTTC. Amino acids: CASSLAADYGYTF.

The chain recombines TRBV6-5 with TRBJ1-5; no reliable D call. Trimming removed 6 bases at V and 8 bases at J, with 17 bases between. CDR3 length equals 14 residues. Germline V lookup: CDR1 MNHEY, CDR2 SVGAGI. Here the CDR3 DNA reads TGTGCCAGCAGCAGCGACGGAACCACGAAGCCCCAGCATTTT. It is translated as CASSSDGTTKPQHF.

The V call is TRBV13, the J call TRBJ2-7; perhaps TRBD2 as D (5 bases). The CDR3 has 15 residues. V lost 0 bases and J 3 bases, leaving 12 bases between the germline ends. The germline gives CDR1 PRHDT, CDR2 FYEKMQ (reference sequence). The DNA for the CDR3 is TGTGCCAGCAGCTTAGGGAGGGCGACAAGCTACGAGCAGTACTTC. Translated: CASSLGRATSYEQYF.

This chain joins TRBV18 and TRBJ1-6, with TRBD1 as a possible D gene (6 bases). The CDR3 runs to 16 residues. Germline loops: CDR1 KGHSH, CDR2 LQKENI. V was clipped by 1 base and J by 5 bases, with 12 bases between them. The CDR3: CASSPLPAGDNSPLHF. The CDR3 nucleotides read TGTGCCAGCTCACCACTTCCGGCAGGGGATAATTCACCCCTCCACTTT.

This rearrangement joins TRBV4-1 to TRBJ2-3, with TRBD2 as a possible D gene (5 bases). CDR3 length: 14 residues. The V end was cut by 0 bases, the J end by 3 bases, with 7 bases between. CDR1 is MGHRA and CDR2 is YSYEKL in the germline V gene. CDR3 region: CASSQESGTDTQYF. The CDR3 bases are TGCGCCAGCAGCCAAGAATCGGGGACAGATACGCAGTATTTT.

As regards this clone: One end of the junction varies from germline; a read error may be responsible. The rearrangement joins TRBV6-5 to TRBJ2-5; maybe TRBD2 (6 bases). Per the germline V gene, CDR1 is MNHEY and CDR2 is SVGAGI. This CDR3 has 15 amino acids. Here the CDR3 DNA reads TGTGCCAGCAGTTATGACACGGGAACGGGAGAGACCCAGCACTTC. Its protein is CASSYDTGTGETQHF.

The rearrangement joins TRBV19 to TRBJ1-2; unclear D gene. Per the germline V gene, CDR1 is LNHDA and CDR2 is SQIVND (reference sequence). The CDR3 totals 14 residues. Trimming took off 4 bases at V and 4 bases at J, with 13 bases between the two ends. The CDR3 loop is CASSKRERAYGYTF. The CDR3 coding sequence is TGTGCCAGTAGTAAAAGGGAGCGAGCCTATGGCTACACCTTC.

This clone was recorded once. The chain uses TRBV5-6 and TRBJ1-4; D uncertain. The CDR3 totals 17 residues. In germline, CDR1 is SGHDT, CDR2 YYEEEE. Trimming cost V 0 bases and J 2 bases, with 14 bases left between them. The CDR3 DNA follows: TGTGCCAGCAGCTTGGCTGGCGGCTCGACGACTAATGAAAAACTGTTTTTT. It encodes CASSLAGGSTTNEKLFF.

This clone appeared once. The V call is TRBV28, the J call TRBJ1-3, with D perhaps matching TRBD1 (6 bases). Germline loops: CDR1 MDHEN, CDR2 SYDVKM. V was shortened by 5 bases and J by 4 bases, with 15 bases between the two germline ends. This CDR3 contains 15 residues. In nucleotides, the CDR3 is TGTGCCAGCAGTCCCCCCCGGGGGGGCGGAAACACCATATATTTT. Translating it yields CASSPPRGGGNTIYF.